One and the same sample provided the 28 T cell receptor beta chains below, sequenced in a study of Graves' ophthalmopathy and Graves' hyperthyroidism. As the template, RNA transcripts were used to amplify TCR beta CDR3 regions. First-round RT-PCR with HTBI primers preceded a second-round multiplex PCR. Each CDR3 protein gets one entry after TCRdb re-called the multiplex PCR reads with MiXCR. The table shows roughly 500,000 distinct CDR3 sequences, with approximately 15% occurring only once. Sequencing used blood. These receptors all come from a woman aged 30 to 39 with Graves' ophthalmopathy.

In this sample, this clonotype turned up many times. CDR3 in DNA: TGTGCCAGCAGTCTAGCGGGAAATGGAGGCTACGAGCAGTACTTC. Translating gives CASSLAGNGGYEQYF. The rearrangement uses TRBV28 and TRBJ2-7; TRBD2 aligns across 9 bases. Germline CDR1 MDHEN, CDR2 SYDVKM. J gave up 3 bases and V 5 bases, and 8 bases lay outside the gene matches. This CDR3 contains 15 residues.

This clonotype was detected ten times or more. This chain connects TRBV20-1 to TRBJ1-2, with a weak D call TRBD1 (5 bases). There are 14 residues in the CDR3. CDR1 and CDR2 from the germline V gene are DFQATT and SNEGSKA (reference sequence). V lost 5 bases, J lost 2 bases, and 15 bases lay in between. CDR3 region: CSAAQLGDNYGYTF. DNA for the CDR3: TGCAGTGCTGCACAGTTGGGGGACAACTATGGCTACACCTTC.

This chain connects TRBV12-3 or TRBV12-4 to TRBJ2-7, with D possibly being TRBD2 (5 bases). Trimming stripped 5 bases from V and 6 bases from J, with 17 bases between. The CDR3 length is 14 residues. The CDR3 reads CASSPDPTRFEQYF. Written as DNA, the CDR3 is TGTGCCAGCAGTCCGGATCCCACTAGATTCGAGCAGTACTTC.

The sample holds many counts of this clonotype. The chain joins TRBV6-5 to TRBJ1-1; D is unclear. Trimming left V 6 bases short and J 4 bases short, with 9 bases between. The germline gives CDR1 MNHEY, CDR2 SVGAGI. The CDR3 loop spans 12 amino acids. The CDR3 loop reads CASRIELTEAFF. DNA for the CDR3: TGTGCCAGCAGGATTGAACTCACTGAAGCTTTCTTT.

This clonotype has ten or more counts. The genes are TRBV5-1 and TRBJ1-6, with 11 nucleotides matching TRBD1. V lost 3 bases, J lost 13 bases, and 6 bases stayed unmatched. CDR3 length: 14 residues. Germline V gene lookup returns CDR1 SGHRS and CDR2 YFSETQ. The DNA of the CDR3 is TGCGCCAGCAGCTCGGGGACAGGGGGTTACCCCCTCCACTTT. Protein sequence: CASSSGTGGYPLHF.

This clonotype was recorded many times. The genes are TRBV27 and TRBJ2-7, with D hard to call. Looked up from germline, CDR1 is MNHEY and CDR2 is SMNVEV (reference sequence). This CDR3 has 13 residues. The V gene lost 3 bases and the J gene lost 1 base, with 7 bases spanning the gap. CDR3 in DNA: TGTGCCAGCAGTTTGGGGTTTTCCTACGAGCAGTACTTC. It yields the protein CASSLGFSYEQYF.

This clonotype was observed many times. CDR3 DNA: TGTGCCAGCACTTGGACAGTCGAAGAGACCCAGTACTTC. It specifies CASTWTVEETQYF. The chain has TRBV6-2 or TRBV6-3 and TRBJ2-5; the D gene is possibly TRBD1 (6 bases). Trimming shortened V by 7 bases and J by 3 bases, and 12 bases separated the two germline ends. The CDR3 is 13 residues long. Germline lookup yields CDR1 MNHEY and CDR2 SVGEGT.

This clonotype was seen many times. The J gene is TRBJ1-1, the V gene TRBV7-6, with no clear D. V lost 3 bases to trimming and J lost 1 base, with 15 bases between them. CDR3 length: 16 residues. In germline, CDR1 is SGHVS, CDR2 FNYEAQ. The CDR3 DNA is TGTGCCAGCAGCTTGGCCCAGTCGGCCAGGAACACTGAAGCTTTCTTT. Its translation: CASSLAQSARNTEAFF.

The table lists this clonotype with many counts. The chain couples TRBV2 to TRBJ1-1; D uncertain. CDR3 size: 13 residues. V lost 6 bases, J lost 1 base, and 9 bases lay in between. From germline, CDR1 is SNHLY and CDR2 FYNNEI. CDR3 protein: CASRAVENTEAFF. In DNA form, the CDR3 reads TGTGCCAGCAGGGCAGTGGAGAACACTGAAGCTTTCTTT.

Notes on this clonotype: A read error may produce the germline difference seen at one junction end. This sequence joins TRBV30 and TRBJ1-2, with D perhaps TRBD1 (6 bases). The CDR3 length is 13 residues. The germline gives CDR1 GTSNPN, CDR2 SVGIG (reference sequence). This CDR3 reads CATGTFLNYGYTF. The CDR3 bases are TGTGCAACCGGGACATTCCTTAACTATGGTTACACCTTC.

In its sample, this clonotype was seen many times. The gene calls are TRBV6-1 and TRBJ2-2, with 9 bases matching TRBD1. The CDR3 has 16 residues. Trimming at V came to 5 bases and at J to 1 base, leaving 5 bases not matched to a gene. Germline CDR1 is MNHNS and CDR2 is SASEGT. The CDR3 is CASSPGTGMNTGELFF. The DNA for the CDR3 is TGTGCCAGCAGTCCCGGGACAGGGATGAACACCGGGGAGCTGTTTTTT.

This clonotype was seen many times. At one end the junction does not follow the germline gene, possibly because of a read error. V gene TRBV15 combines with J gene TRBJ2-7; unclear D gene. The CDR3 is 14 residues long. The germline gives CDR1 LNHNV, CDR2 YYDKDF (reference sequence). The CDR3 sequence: CATSREEFSDEQYF. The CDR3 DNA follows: TGTGCCACCAGCAGAGAGGAGTTCTCCGACGAGCAGTACTTC.

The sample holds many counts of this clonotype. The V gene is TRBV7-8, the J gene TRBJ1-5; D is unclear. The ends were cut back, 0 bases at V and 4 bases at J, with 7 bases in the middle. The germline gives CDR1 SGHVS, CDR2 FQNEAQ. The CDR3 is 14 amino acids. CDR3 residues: CASSLAAQNQPQHF. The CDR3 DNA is TGTGCCAGCAGCTTAGCGGCACAAAATCAGCCCCAGCATTTT.

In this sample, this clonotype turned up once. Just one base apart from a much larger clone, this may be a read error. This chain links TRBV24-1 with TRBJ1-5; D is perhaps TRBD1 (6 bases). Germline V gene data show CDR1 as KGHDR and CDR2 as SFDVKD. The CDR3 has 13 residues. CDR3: CGTSEGTLQPQHF. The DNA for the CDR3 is TGTGGCACCAGTGAAGGGACACTTCAGCCCCAGCATTTT.

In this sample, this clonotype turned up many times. The CDR3 sequence is CSAPLSGSSYEQYF. CDR3 in DNA: TGCAGTGCTCCCCTTAGCGGGAGCTCCTACGAGCAGTACTTC. V usage is TRBV20-1 and J usage is TRBJ2-7, with TRBD2 matching over 9 bases. Germline V gene data show CDR1 as DFQATT and CDR2 as SNEGSKA (reference sequence). The CDR3 is 14 residues long. V shed 5 bases and J 0 bases; nucleotides not matched to a gene: 5.

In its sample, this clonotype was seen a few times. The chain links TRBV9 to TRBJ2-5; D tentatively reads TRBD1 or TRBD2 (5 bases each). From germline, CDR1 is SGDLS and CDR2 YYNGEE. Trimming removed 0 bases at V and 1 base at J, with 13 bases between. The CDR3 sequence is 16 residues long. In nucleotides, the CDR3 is TGTGCCAGCAGCGTAGTTGGGGGAGCTATCCAAGAGACCCAGTACTTC. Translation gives CASSVVGGAIQETQYF.

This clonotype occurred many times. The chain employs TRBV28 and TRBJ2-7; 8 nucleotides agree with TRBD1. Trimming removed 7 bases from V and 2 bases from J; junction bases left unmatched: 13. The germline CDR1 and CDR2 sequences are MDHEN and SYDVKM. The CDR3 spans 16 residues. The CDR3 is CASTLRDRLVPYEQYF. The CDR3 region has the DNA TGTGCCAGCACCCTACGGGACAGGCTTGTCCCCTACGAGCAGTACTTC.

The CDR3 protein is CASSFSTGPETQYF. Here the CDR3 DNA reads TGCGCCAGCAGCTTCTCGACTGGACCGGAGACCCAGTACTTC. The chain combines TRBV5-1 with TRBJ2-5, with no clear D. The V end was cut by 2 bases, the J end by 5 bases, with 13 bases between. Looked up from germline, CDR1 is SGHRS and CDR2 is YFSETQ. The CDR3 spans 14 residues.

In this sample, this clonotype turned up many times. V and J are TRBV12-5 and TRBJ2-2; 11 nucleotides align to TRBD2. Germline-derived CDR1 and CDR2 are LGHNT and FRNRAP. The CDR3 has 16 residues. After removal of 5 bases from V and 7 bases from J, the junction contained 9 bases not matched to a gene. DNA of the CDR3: TGTGCTAGTGGTCTCATAGCGGGGGGGCCCGTCGGGGAGCTGTTTTTT. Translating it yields CASGLIAGGPVGELFF.

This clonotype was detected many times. CDR3 protein: CATSDLQAETQYF. In nucleotides, the CDR3 is TGTGCCACCAGTGATTTGCAGGCGGAGACCCAGTACTTC. This chain connects TRBV24-1 to TRBJ2-5; D unclear. The CDR3 is made up of 13 amino acids. Trimming stripped 0 bases from V and 5 bases from J, with 6 bases between. Germline assignment: CDR1 KGHDR and CDR2 SFDVKD.

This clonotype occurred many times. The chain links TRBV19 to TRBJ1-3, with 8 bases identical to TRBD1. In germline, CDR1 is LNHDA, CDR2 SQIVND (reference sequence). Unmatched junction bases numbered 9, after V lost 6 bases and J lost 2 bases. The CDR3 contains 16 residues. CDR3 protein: CASRSQGRGPGNTIYF. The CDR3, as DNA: TGTGCCAGTAGATCTCAAGGCAGGGGGCCTGGAAACACCATATATTTT.

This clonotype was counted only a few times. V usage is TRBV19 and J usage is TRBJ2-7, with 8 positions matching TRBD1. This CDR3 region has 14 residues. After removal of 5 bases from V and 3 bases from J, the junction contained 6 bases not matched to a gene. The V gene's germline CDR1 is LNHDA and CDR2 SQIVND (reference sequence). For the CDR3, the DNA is TGTGCCAGTAGTCCCAGGGGGCTCGGCTACGAGCAGTACTTC. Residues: CASSPRGLGYEQYF.

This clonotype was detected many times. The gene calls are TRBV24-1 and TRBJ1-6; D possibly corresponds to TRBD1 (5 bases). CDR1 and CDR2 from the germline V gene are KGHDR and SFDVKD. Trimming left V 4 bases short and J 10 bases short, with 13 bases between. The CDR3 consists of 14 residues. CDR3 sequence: CATSEAGVKSPLHF. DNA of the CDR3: TGTGCCACCAGTGAGGCGGGGGTTAAATCACCCCTCCACTTT.

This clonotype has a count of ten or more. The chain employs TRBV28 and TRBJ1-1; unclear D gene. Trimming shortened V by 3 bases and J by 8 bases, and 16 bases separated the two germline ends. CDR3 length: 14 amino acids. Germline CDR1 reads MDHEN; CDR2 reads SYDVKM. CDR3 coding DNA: TGTGCCAGCAGTTTTGATGTTTGGGCTTTCGAAGCTTTCTTT. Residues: CASSFDVWAFEAFF.

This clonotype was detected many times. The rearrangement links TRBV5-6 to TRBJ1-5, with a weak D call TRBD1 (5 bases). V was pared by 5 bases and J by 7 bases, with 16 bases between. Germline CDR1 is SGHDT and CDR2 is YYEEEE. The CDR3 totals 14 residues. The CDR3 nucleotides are TGTGCCAGCAGAATTTGGGGGGGAACCCAGCCCCAGCATTTT. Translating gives CASRIWGGTQPQHF.

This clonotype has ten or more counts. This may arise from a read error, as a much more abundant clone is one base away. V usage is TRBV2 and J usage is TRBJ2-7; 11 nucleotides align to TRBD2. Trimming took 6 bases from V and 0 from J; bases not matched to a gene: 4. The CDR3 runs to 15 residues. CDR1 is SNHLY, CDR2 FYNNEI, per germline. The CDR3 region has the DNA TGTGCCAGCAGCGCCACTAGCGGGAGCTCCTACGAGCAGTACTTC. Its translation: CASSATSGSSYEQYF. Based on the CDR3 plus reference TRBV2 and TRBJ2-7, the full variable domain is EPEVTQTPSHQVTQMGQEVILRCVPISNHLYFYWYRQILGQKVEFLVSFYNNEISEKSEIFDDQFSVERPDGSNFTLKIRSTKLEDSAMYFCASSATSGSSYEQYFGPGTRLTVT.

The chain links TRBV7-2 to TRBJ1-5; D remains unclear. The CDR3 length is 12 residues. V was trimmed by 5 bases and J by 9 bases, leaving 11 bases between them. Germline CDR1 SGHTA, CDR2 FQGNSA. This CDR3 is CASSTNKLPQHF. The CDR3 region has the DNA TGTGCCAGCAGCACCAATAAGCTGCCCCAGCATTTT.

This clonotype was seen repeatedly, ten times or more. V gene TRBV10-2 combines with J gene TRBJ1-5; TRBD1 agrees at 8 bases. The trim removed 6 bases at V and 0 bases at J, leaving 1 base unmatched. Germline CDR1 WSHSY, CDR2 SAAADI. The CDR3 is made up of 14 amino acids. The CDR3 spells CASRQGDSNQPQHF. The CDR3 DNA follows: TGCGCCAGCAGACAGGGGGATAGCAATCAGCCCCAGCATTTT.